Shown below are 25 T cell receptor beta chains from a single sample sequenced in a study of beta chain features in type 1 diabetes. Of the isolated RNA, all was reverse transcribed, and so the sequenced material was expressed TCRB transcripts. The protocol was immunoSEQ multiplex PCR, while the TCRdb copy is restricted to in-frame clones and leaves out a portion. This table holds 680,000 or so clones, roughly 12% found once. Antigen specificity for these receptors is unknown. The study's findings and limits: A moderate, significant TCRB CDR3 shortening appeared in type 1 diabetes across four CD4+ subsets.

What was sequenced was naive CD4+ T cells from blood. These TCRs come from a man aged 18 to 29 with type 1 diabetes.

This clone was seen only a few times. The rearrangement uses TRBV2 and TRBJ2-1; D is uncertain. V lost 4 bases to trimming and J lost 0 bases, with 7 bases between them. The CDR3 is 14 amino acids. CDR1 is SNHLY, CDR2 FYNNEI, per germline. CDR3 residues: CASSVQSSYNEQFF. The CDR3 nucleotides are TGTGCCAGCAGTGTACAGTCCTCCTACAATGAGCAGTTCTTC.

The genes are TRBV7-9 and TRBJ2-5; unclear D gene. Germline V CDR1 and CDR2: SEHNR, FQNEAQ (reference sequence). The CDR3 has 13 amino acids. Trimming removed 1 base at V and 2 bases at J, with 5 bases between. The CDR3 nucleotides are TGTGCCAGCAGCTTAGGGGAACAAGAGACCCAGTACTTC. This codes for CASSLGEQETQYF. Using reference TRBV7-9 and TRBJ2-5 for the parts outside the CDR3, the full variable domain is DTGVSQNPRHKITKRGQNVTFRCDPISEHNRLYWYRQTLGQGPEFLTYFQNEAQLEKSRLLSDRFSAERPKGSFSTLEIQRTEQGDSAMYLCASSLGEQETQYFGPGTRLLVL.

This clone was counted a few times. The same CDR3 also results from other DNA sequences found in this sample. The rearrangement uses TRBV29-1 and TRBJ1-1; D is possibly TRBD1 (5 bases). V lost 6 bases, J lost 5 bases, and 7 bases lay in between. The CDR3 extends over 10 amino acids. Germline CDR1 SQVTM, CDR2 ANQGSEA. The CDR3 reads CSVEGTEAFF. CDR3 nucleotide sequence: TGCAGCGTGGAGGGGACTGAAGCTTTCTTT.

This chain joins TRBV4-1 and TRBJ2-1, with D tentatively TRBD1 (7 bases). V was cut by 4 bases and J by 8 bases, with 18 bases left in between. This CDR3 comprises 15 residues. Germline V gene lookup returns CDR1 MGHRA and CDR2 YSYEKL. For the CDR3, the DNA is TGCGCCAGCAGCCTGAACCTTCCCAGGGGGGATGAGCAGTTCTTC. Protein product: CASSLNLPRGDEQFF.

The chain carries TRBV4-2 and TRBJ2-1, with no clear D. Deletions cut 0 bases from V and 1 base from J, with 10 bases between. This CDR3 has 16 amino acids. Germline V gene sequence: CDR1 LGHNA, CDR2 YNFKEQ. The CDR3 loop is CASSQDFLLSYNEQFF. CDR3 DNA: TGTGCCAGCAGCCAAGACTTCCTACTATCCTACAATGAGCAGTTCTTC.

This clone was seen more than once but under ten times. V usage is TRBV5-6 and J usage is TRBJ2-1; TRBD1 agrees at 9 bases. CDR1 is SGHDT, CDR2 YYEEEE, per germline. The V segment lost 7 bases and the J segment 8 bases; nucleotides outside the gene matches: 13. The CDR3 sequence is 15 residues long. DNA of the CDR3: TGTGCCAGCGGAGGCGGGACAGGGATTTTCGATGAGCAGTTCTTC. Amino acids: CASGGGTGIFDEQFF.

This chain connects TRBV12-5 to TRBJ2-1, with 12 bases that match TRBD2. Trimming took 7 bases from V and 8 from J; bases not matched to a gene: 12. Germline assignment: CDR1 LGHNT and CDR2 FRNRAP. This CDR3 has 16 amino acids. The CDR3, as DNA: TGTGCTAGTGCCCCGTCCACTAGCGGGGGGAGGTATGAGCAGTTCTTC. This encodes CASAPSTSGGRYEQFF.

This clone turned up a few times. CDR3 in DNA: TGTGCCAGCAGCTTATCGGCAGATAACTATGGCTACACCTTC. Protein sequence: CASSLSADNYGYTF. The chain employs TRBV7-9 and TRBJ1-2; the D is unclear. The V and J ends lost 2 bases and 1 base respectively, with 8 bases between them. Germline-derived CDR1 and CDR2 are SEHNR and FQNEAQ (reference sequence). CDR3 length equals 14 residues.

The chain employs TRBV19 and TRBJ2-5; perhaps TRBD1 as D (5 bases). Germline V gene data show CDR1 as LNHDA and CDR2 as SQIVND (reference sequence). Trimming removed 4 bases from V and 4 bases from J, with 16 bases in between. This CDR3 has 15 residues. This CDR3 is CASSTRQFIGETQYF. The DNA of the CDR3 is TGTGCCAGTAGTACCCGACAGTTCATCGGAGAGACCCAGTACTTC.

This clone was counted a few times. V gene TRBV2 combines with J gene TRBJ2-1; tentatively, D is TRBD1 (5 bases). Trimming stripped 2 bases from V and 9 bases from J, with 5 bases between. This CDR3 has 11 amino acids. Germline CDR1 and CDR2: SNHLY and FYNNEI. CDR3 in amino acids: CASSERGEQFF. Here the CDR3 DNA reads TGTGCCAGCAGTGAAAGGGGTGAGCAGTTCTTC. The complete variable domain, with remaining parts taken from reference TRBV2 and TRBJ2-1, reads EPEVTQTPSHQVTQMGQEVILRCVPISNHLYFYWYRQILGQKVEFLVSFYNNEISEKSEIFDDQFSVERPDGSNFTLKIRSTKLEDSAMYFCASSERGEQFFGPGTRLTVL.

The J gene is TRBJ1-2, the V gene TRBV30, with no clear D. CDR3 length equals 13 residues. The V gene's germline CDR1 is GTSNPN and CDR2 SVGIG (reference sequence). Trimming took 3 bases from V and 6 from J, leaving 14 bases between them. CDR3 residues: CAWSRGTANGYTF. DNA for the CDR3: TGTGCCTGGAGCCGTGGTACGGCGAATGGCTACACCTTC.

In its sample, this clone was seen a few times. This chain joins TRBV18 and TRBJ2-7, with a weak D call TRBD2 (5 bases). Germline lookup yields CDR1 KGHSH and CDR2 LQKENI. The CDR3 is 14 amino acids. The ends were cut back, 2 bases at V and 2 bases at J, with 10 bases in the middle. The CDR3 DNA sequence: TGTGCCAGCTCACCATTAGAAGCGGCCTACGAGCAGTACTTC. Translating it yields CASSPLEAAYEQYF.

This clone was detected a few times. Other nucleotide sequences from this sample produce the same CDR3. The chain carries TRBV7-9 and TRBJ2-1; D ambiguous. CDR1 is SEHNR and CDR2 is FQNEAQ in the germline V gene (reference sequence). V lost 2 bases, J lost 3 bases, and 5 bases lay in between. The CDR3 consists of 13 residues. The CDR3 sequence is CASSLISYNEQFF. The DNA of the CDR3 is TGTGCCAGCAGCTTAATAAGCTACAATGAGCAGTTCTTC.

This clone was detected a few times. The chain's CDR3 is CASSPGQGHYGYTF. The CDR3 DNA reads as TGTGCCAGTAGTCCGGGACAGGGTCACTATGGCTACACCTTC. This rearrangement joins TRBV19 to TRBJ1-2; 9 nucleotides match TRBD1. Germline assignment: CDR1 LNHDA and CDR2 SQIVND (reference sequence). J lost 3 bases, V lost 5 bases, and 4 bases had no gene match. This CDR3 has 14 amino acids.

This clone has more than one count but fewer than ten. The rearrangement links TRBV5-1 to TRBJ1-4, with 7 bases aligning to TRBD1. The germline CDR1 and CDR2 sequences are SGHRS and YFSETQ. After removal of 4 bases from V and 10 bases from J, the junction contained 10 bases not matched to a gene. The CDR3 sequence is 14 residues long. CDR3 DNA sequence: TGCGCCAGCAGCCGGGACAGCCAAAGCGTAAAACTGTTTTTT. It specifies CASSRDSQSVKLFF.

The V and J genes are TRBV27 and TRBJ1-1; tentatively, D is TRBD1 (6 bases). Trimming shortened V by 6 bases and J by 0 bases, and 11 bases separated the two germline ends. Germline V gene data show CDR1 as MNHEY and CDR2 as SMNVEV (reference sequence). The CDR3 contains 14 residues. The CDR3 sequence is CASRASGVNTEAFF. The CDR3 bases are TGTGCCAGCAGGGCCTCAGGGGTGAACACTGAAGCTTTCTTT.

CDR3: CASSSRSALTGELFF. For the CDR3, the DNA is TGTGCCAGCAGCTCCCGGAGCGCCCTGACCGGGGAGCTGTTTTTT. This rearrangement joins TRBV5-4 to TRBJ2-2; no firm D call. The CDR3 length is 15 residues. The V and J ends lost 3 bases and 5 bases respectively, with 14 bases between them. Germline CDR1 is SGHNT and CDR2 is YYREEE (reference sequence).

The chain has TRBV29-1 and TRBJ2-2, with 10 nucleotides matching TRBD1. Germline CDR1 is SQVTM and CDR2 is ANQGSEA. With V trimmed by 4 bases and J by 3 bases, 5 bases remained unmatched. This CDR3 has 15 residues. CDR3 sequence reads: CSVVDRGLDTGELFF. CDR3 nucleotides: TGCAGCGTTGTTGACAGGGGGCTAGACACCGGGGAGCTGTTTTTT.

This chain joins TRBV25-1 and TRBJ2-2; a possible D gene is TRBD1 (5 bases). The CDR3 totals 14 residues. Trimming cost V 6 bases and J 1 base, with 9 bases left between them. Germline CDR1 reads MGHDK; CDR2 reads SYGVNS. CDR3 protein: CASRGRGNTGELFF. The CDR3 DNA sequence: TGTGCCAGCAGAGGAAGGGGGAACACCGGGGAGCTGTTTTTT.

The sample holds a few counts of this clone. The genes are TRBV30 and TRBJ1-6, with D maybe TRBD1 (6 bases). The germline V and J ends were trimmed by 6 bases and 5 bases, with 11 bases remaining between them. This CDR3 comprises 13 residues. The V gene's germline CDR1 is GTSNPN and CDR2 SVGIG (reference sequence). In DNA, the CDR3 is TGTGCCTGCGGCGGACAGAATAATTCACCCCTCCACTTT. Protein: CACGGQNNSPLHF.

Of note for this clone: Possible read error: a much larger clone is one base away. The chain joins TRBV7-3 to TRBJ1-1; D remains unclear. Trimming removed 2 bases at V and 1 base at J, with 5 bases between. The CDR3 is 13 residues long. Germline V gene data show CDR1 as SGHTA and CDR2 as FQGTGA. The CDR3 protein is CASSLAGNTEAFF. The CDR3 bases are TGTGCCAGCAGCTTAGCAGGGAACACTGAAGCTTTCTTT. The variable domain in full, with the rest retrieved from reference TRBV7-3 and TRBJ1-1, is GAGVSQTPSNKVTEKGKYVELRCDPISGHTALYWYRQSLGQGPEFLIYFQGTGAADDSGLPNDRFFAVRPEGSVSTLKIQRTERGDSAVYLCASSLAGNTEAFFGQGTRLTVV.

V usage is TRBV5-1 and J usage is TRBJ2-1; TRBD1 matches at 7 bases. Per germline, CDR1 SGHRS and CDR2 YFSETQ. The CDR3 has 15 amino acids. The junction had 5 bases not matched to a gene; V was cut back by 0 bases and J by 5 bases. The CDR3: CASSLVADRNNEQFF. The CDR3 DNA reads TGCGCCAGCAGCTTGGTCGCGGACAGGAACAATGAGCAGTTCTTC. Drawing the rest from reference TRBV5-1 and TRBJ2-1, the complete variable domain is KAGVTQTPRYLIKTRGQQVTLSCSPISGHRSVSWYQQTPGQGLQFLFEYFSETQRNKGNFPGRFSGRQFSNSRSEMNVSTLELGDSALYLCASSLVADRNNEQFFGPGTRLTVL.

Only one count was recorded for this clone. This chain links TRBV9 with TRBJ1-4; TRBD1 is a possible D gene (5 bases). Germline loops: CDR1 SGDLS, CDR2 YYNGEE. With 3 bases removed from V and 5 bases from J, the gap between germline ends came to 11 bases. The CDR3 contains 14 residues. CDR3 DNA sequence: TGTGCCAGCAGCGCCGGGACGGTGAATGAAAAACTGTTTTTT. Its translation: CASSAGTVNEKLFF.

This clone was found a few times. V and J are TRBV28 and TRBJ1-2, with no clear D. CDR1 is MDHEN and CDR2 is SYDVKM in the germline V gene. Trimming cost V 6 bases and J 4 bases, with 9 bases left between them. The CDR3 is 12 residues long. Here the CDR3 reads CASSLPIYGYTF. DNA for the CDR3: TGTGCCAGCAGCTTGCCTATCTATGGCTACACCTTC.

The CDR3 bases are TGTGCCACCAGCAGAGATCGAAAAGGGACATACGAGCAGTACTTC. Translated, it gives CATSRDRKGTYEQYF. The chain carries TRBV15 and TRBJ2-7; maybe TRBD1 (6 bases). Deletions cut 0 bases from V and 4 bases from J, with 13 bases between. Germline CDR1 and CDR2: LNHNV and YYDKDF (reference sequence). CDR3 length: 15 amino acids.